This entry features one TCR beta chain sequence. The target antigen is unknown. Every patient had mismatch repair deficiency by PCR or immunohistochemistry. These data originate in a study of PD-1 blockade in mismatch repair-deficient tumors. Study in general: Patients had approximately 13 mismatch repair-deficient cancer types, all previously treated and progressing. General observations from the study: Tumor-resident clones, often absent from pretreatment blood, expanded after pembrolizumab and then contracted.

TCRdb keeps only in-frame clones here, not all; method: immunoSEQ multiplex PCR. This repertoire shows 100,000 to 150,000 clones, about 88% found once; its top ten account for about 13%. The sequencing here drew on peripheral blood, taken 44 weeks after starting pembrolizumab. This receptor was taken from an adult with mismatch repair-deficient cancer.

The CDR3 reads CASSYSAGAFTDTQYF. The DNA for the CDR3 is TGTGCCAGCAGTTACTCGGCAGGGGCCTTCACAGATACGCAGTATTTT. The V and J genes are TRBV6-5 and TRBJ2-3; weak D call: TRBD1 (6 bases). This CDR3 is 16 amino acids long. Per germline, CDR1 MNHEY and CDR2 SVGAGI. V was trimmed by 0 bases and J by 2 bases, leaving 12 bases between them.